Below are 2 T cell receptor beta chains sequenced from a single sample in a study of T cells after yellow fever vaccination. TCRdb re-analysed the 5' RACE reads in MiXCR, keeping a single row per CDR3 protein. The sample includes a few hundred thousand distinct CDR3 sequences, roughly 5% of them seen just once. The sequences come from CD4+ T cells sorted from PBMCs, collected on the day of the yellow fever booster vaccination. The receptors originated from a man between 18 and 29 years old who received the YFV17D yellow fever vaccine.

As DNA, the CDR3 is TGTGCCAGTAGTTCCCGGGACTACCGGCGGGACTATGGCTACACCTTC. This encodes CASSSRDYRRDYGYTF. J is TRBJ1-2 and V is TRBV19, with D maybe TRBD1 (5 bases). This CDR3 is built from 16 residues. The germline CDR1 and CDR2 sequences are LNHDA and SQIVND (reference sequence). Trimming cost V 5 bases and J 3 bases, with 19 bases left between them.

In its sample, this clonotype was seen a few times. CDR3 sequence (DNA): TGTGCCAGCAGCTCCAGGGGACCCTACACTGAAGCTTTCTTT. It translates to CASSSRGPYTEAFF. The chain combines TRBV7-2 with TRBJ1-1, with D tentatively TRBD1 (6 bases). This CDR3 is 14 amino acids long. Trimming cost V 4 bases and J 3 bases, with 12 bases left between them. Looked up from germline, CDR1 is SGHTA and CDR2 is FQGNSA.